A single sample gave rise to the 17 T cell receptor beta chains below, sequenced in a study of blood T cell repertoires in COVID-19. Some clones are missing from TCRdb's copy, which holds only in-frame ones; the method was immunoSEQ multiplex PCR. Of 150,000 to 200,000 clones in the sample, roughly three quarters were seen once. Material for sequencing was PBMCs or T cells enriched from blood (not recorded which). Every receptor here comes from a woman aged 50 to 60 with acute COVID-19.

In its sample, this clone was seen a few times. V gene TRBV18 combines with J gene TRBJ2-7; TRBD2 is a possible D gene (6 bases). Trimming left V 2 bases short and J 2 bases short, with 10 bases between. Per germline, CDR1 KGHSH and CDR2 LQKENI. This CDR3 spans 14 amino acids. The CDR3 is CASSPNGRAYEQYV. The CDR3 region has the DNA TGTGCCAGCTCACCAAACGGGAGAGCCTACGAGCAGTACGTC.

The chain has TRBV28 and TRBJ1-2; D is perhaps TRBD1 (6 bases). The germline V gene has CDR1 MDHEN and CDR2 SYDVKM. This CDR3 spans 12 amino acids. Trimming took off 5 bases at V and 4 bases at J, with 8 bases between the two ends. The DNA for the CDR3 is TGTGCCAGCAGTACAGGGACCTATGGCTACACCTTC. This codes for CASSTGTYGYTF.

CDR3: CASSLSEGAVLNYGYTF. CDR3 nucleotides: TGTGCCAGCAGCTTGAGCGAGGGGGCAGTCCTCAACTATGGCTACACCTTC. J is TRBJ1-2 and V is TRBV7-8; 7 bases match TRBD1. This CDR3 has 17 amino acids. V gave up 3 bases and J gave up 2 bases; unmatched junction bases: 12. CDR1 and CDR2 (germline): SGHVS, FQNEAQ.

The genes are TRBV2 and TRBJ1-2, with 7 bases matching TRBD1. J lost 0 bases, V lost 6 bases, and 7 bases had no gene match. This CDR3 has 15 amino acids. Germline V gene sequence: CDR1 SNHLY, CDR2 FYNNEI. The CDR3 loop is CASRLDRAPNYGYTF. The CDR3 bases are TGTGCCAGCAGGCTTGACAGGGCCCCTAACTATGGCTACACCTTC.

As to this clone: Relative to the germline gene, one junction end is altered; a read error may explain this. The gene calls are TRBV7-9 and TRBJ1-1; TRBD1 aligns across 12 bases. The CDR3 has 17 amino acids. Germline CDR1 SEHNR, CDR2 FQNEAQ (reference sequence). The CDR3 region has the DNA TGTGCCAGCATCTTAGTTGCCCCGGGACAGGGGGCAAAAGAAGCTTTCTTT. Translated: CASILVAPGQGAKEAFF.

This clone was found once. The chain joins TRBV6-5 to TRBJ2-3; D possibly corresponds to TRBD2 (7 bases). The CDR3 runs to 14 residues. V shed 6 bases and J shed 5 bases, with 15 bases lying between them. Germline CDR1 reads MNHEY; CDR2 reads SVGAGI. The DNA for the CDR3 is TGTGCCAGCAGGGGAGGGGGGGGGCTAGATACGCAGTATTTT. It yields the protein CASRGGGGLDTQYF.

The rearrangement links TRBV21-1 to TRBJ2-5; the tabulated D call, TRBD1, remains unverified against the DNA. TRBV21-1 represents a pseudogene. The CDR3 contains 16 residues. The CDR3 here is CATSIPGQGEQETQYF. The CDR3 DNA sequence: TGTGCCACCTCAATCCCGGGACAGGGGGAGCAAGAGACCCAGTACTTC.

J is TRBJ2-1 and V is TRBV14; TRBD2 might be the D (5 bases). Germline V CDR1 and CDR2: SGHDN, FVKESK. The V and J ends lost 2 bases and 6 bases respectively, with 14 bases between them. This CDR3 has 15 amino acids. The CDR3 DNA follows: TGTGCCAGCAGCCAATGGGTCGGGGATTCCAATGAGCAGTTCTTC. It translates to CASSQWVGDSNEQFF.

This sequence joins TRBV3-1 (or the pseudogene TRBV3-2) and TRBJ1-3; 8 bases agree with TRBD1. Losses at the gene ends were 4 bases for V and 8 bases for J; bases not matched to a gene: 7. The length of the CDR3 is 14 residues. Germline loops: CDR1 LGHDT, CDR2 YNNKEL (reference sequence). For the CDR3, the DNA is TGTGCCAGCAGCCCGGAGGACAGGGCGGACACCATATATTTT. Translated, it gives CASSPEDRADTIYF.

The CDR3 sequence: CASTPLGAANEKLFF. In DNA form, the CDR3 reads TGCGCCAGCACCCCGCTGGGGGCAGCTAATGAAAAACTGTTTTTT. This chain joins TRBV5-1 and TRBJ1-4; D perhaps matches TRBD1 (6 bases). The CDR3 has 15 residues. The V gene lost 6 bases and the J gene lost 3 bases, with 15 bases spanning the gap. Germline CDR1 SGHRS, CDR2 YFSETQ.

The chain carries TRBV21-1 and TRBJ2-7; the table's D gene call, TRBD2, was not cross checked with the DNA. TRBV21-1 is labeled a pseudogene. CDR3 length: 15 residues. The CDR3 spells CASSNDLDARGEQYV. The CDR3 DNA reads TGTGCCAGCAGCAACGACTTGGACGCCCGAGGGGAGCAGTACGTC.

J is TRBJ1-1 and V is TRBV19, with unresolved D. Germline V gives CDR1 LNHDA, CDR2 SQIVND (reference sequence). The V gene lost 3 bases and the J gene lost 7 bases, with 6 bases spanning the gap. The CDR3 runs 11 residues. The CDR3 coding sequence is TGTGCCAGTAGTATCCAGTTTGAAGCTTTCTTT. Amino acids: CASSIQFEAFF.

V and J are TRBV6-5 and TRBJ1-1, with unresolved D. Germline CDR1 is MNHEY and CDR2 is SVGAGI. The CDR3 consists of 11 residues. Trimming cost V 3 bases and J 6 bases, with 5 bases left between them. DNA for the CDR3: TGTGCCAGCAGTTATAGAGCTGAAGCTTTCTTT. It codes for CASSYRAEAFF.

The chain links TRBV10-3 to TRBJ2-3; D is unresolved. The CDR3 is 14 amino acids. V was trimmed by 4 bases and J by 0 bases, leaving 8 bases between them. The germline V gene has CDR1 ENHRY and CDR2 SYGVKD. CDR3 nucleotides: TGTGCCATCAGTGGGGCCGGCAGCACAGATACGCAGTATTTT. Translating gives CAISGAGSTDTQYF.

V usage is TRBV7-3 and J usage is TRBJ1-3, with a tentative D call TRBD1 (6 bases). V dropped 5 bases and J dropped 4 bases, with 15 bases sitting between them. The CDR3 totals 15 residues. CDR1 SGHTA and CDR2 FQGTGA come from the germline V gene. In DNA form, the CDR3 reads TGTGCCAGCAGCCGAGGGGCAGGGGCCGGAAACACCATATATTTT. As protein: CASSRGAGAGNTIYF.

J is TRBJ1-2 and V is TRBV7-8; 8 bases align to TRBD1. CDR1 and CDR2 (germline): SGHVS, FQNEAQ. The CDR3 is 17 amino acids. V was clipped by 4 bases and J by 1 base; unmatched bases: 11. The CDR3 region is CASSYGQGQRFNYGYTF. DNA for the CDR3: TGTGCCAGCAGCTATGGACAGGGACAGAGATTTAACTATGGCTACACCTTC.

The chain has TRBV6-5 and TRBJ2-5, with 7 bases fitting TRBD2. The CDR3 totals 15 residues. J was trimmed by 1 base and V by 2 bases; bases with no gene match: 4. Germline-derived CDR1 and CDR2 are MNHEY and SVGAGI. The CDR3 region is CASSYGAGLQETQYF. The CDR3 DNA reads TGTGCCAGCAGTTACGGAGCGGGGCTCCAAGAGACCCAGTACTTC.